The clone carrying this T cell receptor beta chain was seen only a few times. Antigen specificity is unknown. CDR3 size: 15 residues. Germline V gene lookup returns CDR1 MNHNS and CDR2 SASEGT. Between the trimmed V and J ends, which lost 4 bases and 8 bases, there was a span of 17 bases. TCRdb passed the 5' RACE reads through MiXCR, listing each CDR3 protein once. The profile covers 150,000 to 250,000 distinct CDR3 sequences, with around 13% appearing a single time and 16% taken by the ten largest. This sample is part of a study of CD8 T cells in ankylosing spondylitis. Overall study results and limits: What seemed typical of ankylosing spondylitis blood was a TCR beta motif built from roughly eight highly homologous variants. The disease-linked clones had a CD8+ phenotype and low blood frequencies. Disease-linked clones reportedly concentrated significantly in matched ankylosing spondylitis synovial fluid.

The rearrangement uses TRBV6-1 and TRBJ1-4, with a possible D match to TRBD1 (5 bases). Sequencing was performed on blood, either unsorted or a sorted T cell fraction (not recorded which). The source of this sequence is a male donor with ankylosing spondylitis or in good health (not recorded which). The CDR3 DNA is TGTGCCAGCAGTGGACTGGGACTGTTCGACGAAAAACTGTTTTTT. As protein: CASSGLGLFDEKLFF.